This TCR beta chain was identified during a study of shared clonotypes between healthy human individuals. This table comes from immunoSEQ multiplex PCR, and its TCRdb copy is limited to in-frame clones, with some not included. The table lists roughly 2 million clones, almost 96% of them singletons. Remarks on this clone: The same CDR3 also results from other DNA sequences found in this sample.

Sequenced sample: naive CD4+ T cells sorted from blood. Subset given: CD45RA+ positively selected. The clonotype originates from a young man in good health.

The CDR3 is CASSSDPTGELFF. The DNA for the CDR3 is TGTGCCAGCAGCTCAGACCCTACCGGGGAGCTGTTTTTT. This sequence joins TRBV5-4 and TRBJ2-2; D remains ambiguous. CDR1 is SGHNT and CDR2 is YYREEE in the germline V gene (reference sequence). The germline V and J ends were trimmed by 3 bases and 5 bases, with 8 bases remaining between them. There are 13 residues in the CDR3.